The 21 T cell receptor beta chains given below trace back to one sample, sequenced in a study of cytomegalovirus exposure and HLA in healthy donors. The PCR was carried out with 60 Vbeta primers and 13 Jbeta primers. Profiled with immunoSEQ multiplex PCR; TCRdb holds only in-frame clones, not every one. Of about 160,000 clones in the sample, 70% to 85% were seen once. The sequencing sample was made of PBMCs. These receptor sequences come from a male donor in good health and CMV-seronegative.

This clone was recorded only once. The chain is built from TRBV4-2 and TRBJ2-2; 8 nucleotides line up with TRBD1. This CDR3 has 16 residues. V shed 3 bases and J 4 bases; nucleotides not matched to a gene: 7. Germline V lookup: CDR1 LGHNA, CDR2 YNFKEQ. The DNA for the CDR3 is TGTGCCAGCAGCCAGACATACAGGGGGGCCACCGGGGAGCTGTTTTTT. Translated, it gives CASSQTYRGATGELFF.

Points on this clone: The same CDR3 is also encoded by other DNA sequences in this sample. V is TRBV5-4 and J is TRBJ2-1; TRBD2 is a possible D gene (6 bases). The CDR3 runs to 13 residues. V shed 0 bases and J shed 7 bases, with 8 bases lying between them. Germline loops: CDR1 SGHNT, CDR2 YYREEE (reference sequence). The CDR3 is CASSLVGGNEQFF. As DNA, the CDR3 is TGTGCCAGCAGCTTGGTTGGGGGGAATGAGCAGTTCTTC.

The chain couples TRBV4-3 to TRBJ1-1, with TRBD1 as a possible D gene (5 bases). Per germline, CDR1 LGHNA and CDR2 YSLEER. CDR3 length: 14 amino acids. Deletions cut 1 base from V and 4 bases from J, with 10 bases between. The CDR3, as DNA: TGCGCCAGCAGCCAAGCTGGAGGGGCCACTGAAGCTTTCTTT. It specifies CASSQAGGATEAFF.

The V call is TRBV5-6, the J call TRBJ2-7; 8 bases map to TRBD2. V lost 4 bases and J lost 4; bases outside the gene matches: 13. The CDR3 sequence is 16 residues long. Germline loops: CDR1 SGHDT, CDR2 YYEEEE. CDR3 sequence: CASSPGLAGGSYEQYF. DNA for the CDR3: TGTGCCAGCAGCCCTGGTCTAGCGGGTGGATCTTACGAGCAGTACTTC.

This clone was recorded once. This rearrangement joins TRBV25-1 to TRBJ2-3; no reliable D call. Looked up from germline, CDR1 is MGHDK and CDR2 is SYGVNS. The V end lost 3 bases, the J end lost 2 bases, and 6 bases lay between the germline ends. The CDR3 sequence is 13 residues long. CDR3 coding DNA: TGTGCCAGCAGTGACGGGTACACAGATACGCAGTATTTT. Amino acids: CASSDGYTDTQYF. Combining the CDR3 with reference TRBV25-1 and TRBJ2-3 gives the whole variable domain EADIYQTPRYLVIGTGKKITLECSQTMGHDKMYWYQQDPGMELHLIHYSYGVNSTEKGDLSSESTVSRIRTEHFPLTLESARPSHTSQYLCASSDGYTDTQYFGPGTRLTVL.

This clone has just a few counts. This chain links TRBV28 with TRBJ2-1; weak D call: TRBD2 (5 bases). The germline gives CDR1 MDHEN, CDR2 SYDVKM. V gave up 3 bases and J gave up 5 bases, with 14 bases separating them. CDR3 length equals 15 residues. The CDR3: CASSLPSGPNNEQFF. The CDR3 nucleotides are TGTGCCAGCAGTTTGCCCAGCGGACCAAACAATGAGCAGTTCTTC.

The chain is built from TRBV11-1 and TRBJ1-1; tentative D call: TRBD1 (6 bases). Deletions cut 6 bases from V and 1 base from J, with 15 bases between. The CDR3 covers 15 residues. Germline V gives CDR1 SGHAT, CDR2 FQDESV (reference sequence). CDR3 region: CASRPMDRTNTEAFF. DNA of the CDR3: TGTGCCAGCAGACCAATGGACAGAACGAACACTGAAGCTTTCTTT.

The chain is built from TRBV28 and TRBJ1-2, with D uncertain. The CDR3 totals 14 residues. Per the germline V gene, CDR1 is MDHEN and CDR2 is SYDVKM. Trimming shortened V by 6 bases and J by 0 bases, and 11 bases separated the two germline ends. This chain's CDR3 is CASRRQFPNYGYTF. CDR3 sequence (DNA): TGTGCCAGCAGACGACAATTCCCTAACTATGGCTACACCTTC.

The CDR3 region has the DNA TGTGCCAGCAGTGAAGTCGCGGGGTCTAGCACAGATACGCAGTATTTT. The encoded protein is CASSEVAGSSTDTQYF. The V and J genes are TRBV6-1 and TRBJ2-3; weak D call: TRBD2 (6 bases). The CDR3 runs to 16 residues. The germline V gene has CDR1 MNHNS and CDR2 SASEGT. V dropped 1 base and J dropped 0 bases, with 11 bases sitting between them.

V usage is TRBV19 and J usage is TRBJ2-2; 10 bases fit TRBD1. CDR3 length: 17 amino acids. Per the germline V gene, CDR1 is LNHDA and CDR2 is SQIVND (reference sequence). Losses at the gene ends were 8 bases for V and 3 bases for J; bases not matched to a gene: 12. CDR3 in amino acids: CASRLTPGTGDTGELFF. The CDR3 bases are TGTGCCAGTCGTCTAACACCCGGGACAGGGGACACCGGGGAGCTGTTTTTT.

The rearrangement uses TRBV7-8 and TRBJ2-3, with 7 nucleotides matching TRBD2. J lost 5 bases, V lost 3 bases, and 5 bases had no gene match. The CDR3 has 14 amino acids. Germline V gene data show CDR1 as SGHVS and CDR2 as FQNEAQ. As DNA, the CDR3 is TGTGCCAGCAGCTTCCCGGGCGGGGGAGATACGCAGTATTTT. It yields the protein CASSFPGGGDTQYF.

The gene calls are TRBV6-1 and TRBJ2-1; 12 nucleotides match TRBD2. The V segment lost 4 bases and the J segment 8 bases; nucleotides outside the gene matches: 6. Germline V gene sequence: CDR1 MNHNS, CDR2 SASEGT. The CDR3 runs to 15 residues. The CDR3 loop reads CASSGGLAGSHEQFF. As DNA, the CDR3 is TGTGCCAGCAGTGGTGGACTAGCGGGATCCCATGAGCAGTTCTTC.

This chain joins TRBV9 and TRBJ2-1; 8 nucleotides agree with TRBD2. V shed 0 bases, J shed 3 bases, and the junction held 14 bases outside the gene matches. The length of the CDR3 is 19 residues. CDR1 is SGDLS and CDR2 is YYNGEE in the germline V gene. CDR3 residues: CASSVGGEGLAGYYNEQFF. The CDR3 bases are TGTGCCAGCAGCGTAGGAGGGGAGGGGCTAGCGGGTTACTACAATGAGCAGTTCTTC.

This clone has only a few counts. The rearrangement joins TRBV6-5 to TRBJ1-4, with D unclear. Germline V CDR1 and CDR2: MNHEY, SVGAGI. The CDR3 extends over 12 amino acids. V lost 6 bases and J lost 7, with 9 bases in between. CDR3 in DNA: TGTGCCAGCAGGGACTGGGGTGAAAAACTGTTTTTT. Protein sequence: CASRDWGEKLFF.

The chain has TRBV5-6 and TRBJ2-5, with 8 nucleotides matching TRBD2. Germline-derived CDR1 and CDR2 are SGHDT and YYEEEE. The V gene end was trimmed by 0 bases and the J gene end by 0 bases; junction bases not matched to a gene: 4. This CDR3 is 16 amino acids long. CDR3 protein: CASSLVVAGYQETQYF. Written as DNA, the CDR3 is TGTGCCAGCAGCTTGGTGGTAGCGGGGTACCAAGAGACCCAGTACTTC.

V and J are TRBV9 and TRBJ2-3, with TRBD1 as a possible D gene (6 bases). Trimming took 3 bases from V and 5 from J, leaving 16 bases between them. The CDR3 has 15 residues. Germline assignment: CDR1 SGDLS and CDR2 YYNGEE. The CDR3 DNA is TGTGCCAGCAGCGCCTCCCTGGGGGCCGGAGATACGCAGTATTTT. This sequence encodes CASSASLGAGDTQYF. Looking up the rest from reference TRBV9 and TRBJ2-3 gives the full variable domain: DSGVTQTPKHLITATGQRVTLRCSPRSGDLSVYWYQQSLDQGLQFLIQYYNGEERAKGNILERFSAQQFPDLHSELNLSSLELGDSALYFCASSASLGAGDTQYFGPGTRLTVL.

The chain carries TRBV23-1 and TRBJ2-7; TRBD2 might be the D (5 bases). TRBV23-1 is an open reading frame whose function is uncertain. Trimming pared 5 bases from V and 3 bases from J, leaving 14 bases between. The CDR3 covers 14 residues. CDR3 region: CASSMEAGGYEQYF. The CDR3 DNA reads as TGCGCCAGCAGTATGGAGGCCGGAGGCTACGAGCAGTACTTC.

The CDR3 DNA is TGCAGCGTTAACTCGGGACAGGGCACTGAAGCTTTCTTT. Amino acids: CSVNSGQGTEAFF. The chain carries TRBV29-1 and TRBJ1-1; TRBD1 matches at 9 bases. Per the germline V gene, CDR1 is SQVTM and CDR2 is ANQGSEA. J gave up 4 bases and V 5 bases, and 5 bases lay outside the gene matches. The CDR3 is 13 residues long.

The rearrangement uses TRBV9 and TRBJ1-5; a weak D match, TRBD1 (6 bases). Germline-derived CDR1 and CDR2 are SGDLS and YYNGEE. Trimming shortened V by 3 bases and J by 1 base, and 11 bases separated the two germline ends. This CDR3 contains 15 residues. This CDR3 reads CASSATGSSNQPQHF. The DNA for the CDR3 is TGTGCCAGCAGCGCAACAGGGTCGAGCAATCAGCCCCAGCATTTT.

V is TRBV5-1 and J is TRBJ2-7, with TRBD2 matching 8 bases. The V and J ends lost 4 bases and 6 bases, in that order; junction bases with no gene match: 6. CDR3 length: 13 residues. CDR1 is SGHRS and CDR2 is YFSETQ in the germline V gene. The CDR3 region is CASSPGGAVEQYF. The DNA of the CDR3 is TGCGCCAGCAGCCCCGGGGGGGCCGTCGAGCAGTACTTC.

This clone was seen once. The chain employs TRBV27 and TRBJ1-2; 7 positions match TRBD1. This CDR3 contains 17 residues. Germline-derived CDR1 and CDR2 are MNHEY and SMNVEV (reference sequence). V lost 2 bases, J lost 7 bases, and 16 bases stayed unmatched. CDR3 in DNA: TGTGCCAGCAGTTTAGTTCCTGTCGGTACAGGGGAAGGTGGCTACACCTTC. Its translation: CASSLVPVGTGEGGYTF.